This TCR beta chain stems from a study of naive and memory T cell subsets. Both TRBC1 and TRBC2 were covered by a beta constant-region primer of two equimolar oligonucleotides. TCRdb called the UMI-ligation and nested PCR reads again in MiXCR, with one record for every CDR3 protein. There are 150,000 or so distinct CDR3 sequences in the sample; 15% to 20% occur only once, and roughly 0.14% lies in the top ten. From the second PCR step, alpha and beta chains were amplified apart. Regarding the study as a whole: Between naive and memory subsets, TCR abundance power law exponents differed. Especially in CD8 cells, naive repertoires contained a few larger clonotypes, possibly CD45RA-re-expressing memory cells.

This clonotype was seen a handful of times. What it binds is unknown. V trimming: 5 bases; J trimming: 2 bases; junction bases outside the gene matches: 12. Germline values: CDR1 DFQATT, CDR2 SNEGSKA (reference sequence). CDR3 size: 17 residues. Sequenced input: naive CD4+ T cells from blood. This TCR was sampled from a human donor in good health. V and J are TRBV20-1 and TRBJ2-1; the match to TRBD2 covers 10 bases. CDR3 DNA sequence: TGCAGTGCTCCCCTTAGGGTAGCGGGAGGAGCCTACAATGAGCAGTTCTTC. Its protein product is CSAPLRVAGGAYNEQFF.